This T cell receptor (beta chain) was observed in a study of T cell responses to AZD1222 COVID-19 vaccine. In regard to this clone: The target antigen is unknown.

This table comes from immunoSEQ multiplex PCR, and its TCRdb copy is limited to in-frame clones, with some not included. The data hold roughly 120,000 clones, with roughly 90% observed a single time. The ends lost 5 bases at V and 8 bases at J; junction bases unmatched: 8. The length of the CDR3 is 13 residues. Overall study findings and caveats: In the spike-specific TCR repertoire, nearly half reportedly target unmutated variant regions.

The chain couples TRBV12-3 or TRBV12-4 to TRBJ1-2; 7 positions match TRBD1. The sequencing used peripheral blood, collected on day 0 of AZD1222 vaccination. The clonotype comes from an adult in good health. This CDR3 is CASSRGQRLGYTF. The CDR3 nucleotides read TGTGCCAGCAGTCGGGGACAGCGCTTGGGCTACACCTTC.